This T cell receptor (beta chain) was captured by sequencing in a study of cytotoxic CD8 clonotypes in ibrutinib-treated CLL. Looking at the study overall: Among the samples, the mean was roughly 260,000 productive templates and some 94,000 productive rearrangements.

Data came from immunoSEQ multiplex PCR; TCRdb stores just in-frame clones and leaves some out. This table has roughly 150,000 clones, 76% appearing once. Notes on this clone: The antigen remains undetermined.

Study-level points and caveats: Among the clonotypes, public ones were uncommon and contracted or held stable on treatment.

Trimming removed 4 bases at V and 1 base at J, with 10 bases between. Germline V gene data show CDR1 as SGHTA and CDR2 as FQGTGA. The CDR3 contains 14 residues. The TCR sequence derives from a human donor with chronic lymphocytic leukemia. This sample comprised PBMCs, obtained after 24 months of ibrutinib treatment. This chain uses TRBV7-3 with TRBJ1-1; D call uncertain. The CDR3 here is CASSSPGKNTEAFF. The CDR3 DNA reads as TGTGCCAGCAGCTCCCCGGGGAAGAACACTGAAGCTTTCTTT.